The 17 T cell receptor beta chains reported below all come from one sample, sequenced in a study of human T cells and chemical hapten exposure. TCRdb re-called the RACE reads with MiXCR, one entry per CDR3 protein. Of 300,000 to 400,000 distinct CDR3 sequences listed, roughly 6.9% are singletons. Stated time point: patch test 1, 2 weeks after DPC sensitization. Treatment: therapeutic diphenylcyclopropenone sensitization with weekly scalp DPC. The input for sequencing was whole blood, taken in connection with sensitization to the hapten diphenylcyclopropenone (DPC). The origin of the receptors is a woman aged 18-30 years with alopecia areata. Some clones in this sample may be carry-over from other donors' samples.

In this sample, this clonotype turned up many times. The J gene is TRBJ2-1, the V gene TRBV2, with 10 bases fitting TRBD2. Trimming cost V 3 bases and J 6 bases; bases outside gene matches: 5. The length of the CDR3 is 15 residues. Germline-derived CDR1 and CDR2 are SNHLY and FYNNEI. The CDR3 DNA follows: TGTGCCAGCAGTGATGAGCGGGGGGGCACCAATGAGCAGTTCTTC. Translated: CASSDERGGTNEQFF.

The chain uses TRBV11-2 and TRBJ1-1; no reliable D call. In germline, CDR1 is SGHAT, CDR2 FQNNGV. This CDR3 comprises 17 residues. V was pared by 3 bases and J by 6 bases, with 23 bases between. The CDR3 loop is CASSFRPTATPFSEAFF. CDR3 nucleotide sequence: TGTGCCAGCAGCTTTCGTCCCACCGCTACCCCGTTCTCTGAAGCTTTCTTT.

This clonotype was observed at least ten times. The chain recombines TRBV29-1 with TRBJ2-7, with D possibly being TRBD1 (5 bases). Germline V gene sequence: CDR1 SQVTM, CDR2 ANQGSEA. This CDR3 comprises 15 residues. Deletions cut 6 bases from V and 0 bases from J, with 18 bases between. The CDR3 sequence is CSVSSPQGPSYEQYF. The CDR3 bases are TGCAGCGTGTCCTCCCCCCAGGGCCCCTCCTACGAGCAGTACTTC.

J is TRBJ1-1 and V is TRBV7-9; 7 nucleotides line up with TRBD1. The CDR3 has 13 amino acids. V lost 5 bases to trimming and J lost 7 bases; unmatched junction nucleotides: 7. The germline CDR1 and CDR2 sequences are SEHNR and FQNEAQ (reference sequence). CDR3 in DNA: TGTGCCAGCAGCCGACAGGGAAATATTGAAGCTTTCTTT. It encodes CASSRQGNIEAFF.

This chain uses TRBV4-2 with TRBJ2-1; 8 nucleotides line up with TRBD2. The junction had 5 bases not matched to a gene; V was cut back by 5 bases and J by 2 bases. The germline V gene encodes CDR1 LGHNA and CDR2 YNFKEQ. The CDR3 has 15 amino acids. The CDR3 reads CASSVQRGTYNEQFF. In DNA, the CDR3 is TGTGCCAGCAGCGTCCAGCGGGGGACCTACAATGAGCAGTTCTTC.

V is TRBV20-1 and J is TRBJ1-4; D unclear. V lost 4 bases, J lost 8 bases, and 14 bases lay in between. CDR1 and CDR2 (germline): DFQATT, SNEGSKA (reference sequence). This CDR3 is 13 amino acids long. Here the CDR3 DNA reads TGCAGTGCTAATTCCCCGGGTTACGAAAAACTGTTTTTT. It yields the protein CSANSPGYEKLFF.

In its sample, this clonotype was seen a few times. The CDR3 DNA sequence: TGTGCCAGCACCGAAGCCGCCCGGACAGGGGATCATGAGCAGTTCTTC. It encodes CASTEAARTGDHEQFF. The chain combines TRBV6-2 or TRBV6-3 with TRBJ2-1, with 9 bases matching TRBD1. The CDR3 sequence is 16 residues long. V was pared by 7 bases and J by 8 bases, with 15 bases of the junction left unmatched. Germline-derived CDR1 and CDR2 are MNHEY and SVGEGT.

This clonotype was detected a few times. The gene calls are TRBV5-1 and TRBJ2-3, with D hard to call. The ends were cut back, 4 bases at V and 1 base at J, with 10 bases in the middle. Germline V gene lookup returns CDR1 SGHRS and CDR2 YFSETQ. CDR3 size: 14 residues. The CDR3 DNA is TGCGCCAGCAGCCTACCCCTTCGCACAGATACGCAGTATTTT. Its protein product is CASSLPLRTDTQYF. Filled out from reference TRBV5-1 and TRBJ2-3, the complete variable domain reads KAGVTQTPRYLIKTRGQQVTLSCSPISGHRSVSWYQQTPGQGLQFLFEYFSETQRNKGNFPGRFSGRQFSNSRSEMNVSTLELGDSALYLCASSLPLRTDTQYFGPGTRLTVL.

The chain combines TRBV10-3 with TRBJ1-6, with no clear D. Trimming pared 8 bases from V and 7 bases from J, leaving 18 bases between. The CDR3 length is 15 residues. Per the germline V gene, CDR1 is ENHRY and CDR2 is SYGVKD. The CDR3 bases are TGTGCCATCGGGAGAGAGCTTACGGGGAATTCACCCCTCCACTTT. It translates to CAIGRELTGNSPLHF.

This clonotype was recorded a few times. CDR3 amino acids: CATSDSDRGSTDTQYF. CDR3 bases: TGTGCCACCAGTGATTCCGACAGGGGAAGCACAGATACGCAGTATTTT. V gene TRBV24-1 combines with J gene TRBJ2-3; the match to TRBD1 covers 8 bases. The CDR3 has 16 residues. Germline V gene sequence: CDR1 KGHDR, CDR2 SFDVKD. Losses at the gene ends were 2 bases for V and 0 bases for J; bases not matched to a gene: 3.

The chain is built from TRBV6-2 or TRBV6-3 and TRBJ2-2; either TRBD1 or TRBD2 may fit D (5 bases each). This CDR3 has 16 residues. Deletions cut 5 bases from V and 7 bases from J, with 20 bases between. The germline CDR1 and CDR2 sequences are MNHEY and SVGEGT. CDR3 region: CASSLPGTQSGGELFF. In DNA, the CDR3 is TGTGCCAGCAGTCTACCCGGGACCCAATCCGGCGGGGAGCTGTTTTTT.

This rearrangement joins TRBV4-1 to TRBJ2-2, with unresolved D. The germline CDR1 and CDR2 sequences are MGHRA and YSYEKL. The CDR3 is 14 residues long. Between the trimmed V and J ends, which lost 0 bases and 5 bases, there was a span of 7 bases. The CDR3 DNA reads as TGCGCCAGCAGCCAAGATCCGAGGACCGGGGAGCTGTTTTTT. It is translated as CASSQDPRTGELFF.

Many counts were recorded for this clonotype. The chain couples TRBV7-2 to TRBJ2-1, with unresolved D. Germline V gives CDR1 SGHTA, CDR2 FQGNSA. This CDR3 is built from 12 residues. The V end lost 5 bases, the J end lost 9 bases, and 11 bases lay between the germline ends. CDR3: CASSHGFGEQFF. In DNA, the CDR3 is TGTGCCAGCAGCCACGGGTTTGGTGAGCAGTTCTTC.

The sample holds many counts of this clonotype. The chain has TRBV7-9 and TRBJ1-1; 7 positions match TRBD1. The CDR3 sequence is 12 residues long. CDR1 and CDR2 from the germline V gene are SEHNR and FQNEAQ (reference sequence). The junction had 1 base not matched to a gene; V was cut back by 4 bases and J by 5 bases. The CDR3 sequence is CASSWGQTEAFF. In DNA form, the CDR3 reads TGTGCCAGCAGCTGGGGACAGACTGAAGCTTTCTTT.

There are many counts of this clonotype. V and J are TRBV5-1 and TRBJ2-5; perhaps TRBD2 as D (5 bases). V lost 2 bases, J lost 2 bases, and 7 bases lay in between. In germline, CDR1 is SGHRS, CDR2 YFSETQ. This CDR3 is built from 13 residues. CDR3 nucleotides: TGCGCCAGCAGCTTCGGGGAACAAGAGACCCAGTACTTC. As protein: CASSFGEQETQYF.

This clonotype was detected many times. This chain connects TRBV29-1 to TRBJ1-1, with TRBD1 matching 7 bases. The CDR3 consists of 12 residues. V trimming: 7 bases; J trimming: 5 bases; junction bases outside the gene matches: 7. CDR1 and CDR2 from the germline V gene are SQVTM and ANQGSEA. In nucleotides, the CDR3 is TGCAGCGGGACAGGCGGCGGGACTGAAGCTTTCTTT. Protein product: CSGTGGGTEAFF. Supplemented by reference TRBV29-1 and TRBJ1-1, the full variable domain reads SAVISQKPSRDICQRGTSLTIQCQVDSQVTMMFWYRQQPGQSLTLIATANQGSEATYESGFVIDKFPISRPNLTFSTLTVSNMSPEDSSIYLCSGTGGGTEAFFGQGTRLTVV.

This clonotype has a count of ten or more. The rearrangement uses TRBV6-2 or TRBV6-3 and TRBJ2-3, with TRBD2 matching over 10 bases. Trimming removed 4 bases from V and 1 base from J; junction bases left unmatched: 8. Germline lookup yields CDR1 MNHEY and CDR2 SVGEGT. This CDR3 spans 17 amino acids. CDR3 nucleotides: TGTGCCAGCAGTTCAGGAGCCGGGACTAGCGGCACAGATACGCAGTATTTT. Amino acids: CASSSGAGTSGTDTQYF.